The following is a T cell receptor (beta chain) sequence with its context. The data are from a study of memory CD4+ T cells and cytomegalovirus serostatus. Germline V gene sequence: CDR1 LGHNA, CDR2 YNFKEQ. V was shortened by 1 base and J by 8 bases, with 17 bases between the two germline ends. The CDR3 has 15 amino acids. Single viable CD3+CD4+CD8-CD45RO+ cells were sorted as the memory CD4+ T cells. Per the study methods: After removing out-of-frame reads, 2,204,828 distinct TCRbeta sequences remained. TCRdb's copy holds only in-frame clones and misses some; the assay was immunoSEQ multiplex PCR. V, J and clone size reflect that table, while D and trimming were determined from the DNA. This table has 60,000 to 70,000 clones, approximately 80% appearing once.

The V gene is TRBV4-2, the J gene TRBJ1-2; D might be TRBD1 (5 bases). The sequenced sample consisted of memory CD4+ T cells from blood. The TCR was taken from an adult in good health and CMV-seropositive. The chain's CDR3 is CASSQAHDSLRGYTF. CDR3 nucleotides: TGTGCCAGCAGCCAAGCCCATGACAGCCTTCGGGGCTACACCTTC.